This record looks at one T cell receptor beta chain sequence and its context. What it recognizes is unknown. The sample originates from a study of blood T cells in healthy people across ages. Donors were healthy Caucasian individuals from Russia aged about 6 to 90. Each donor had 8 to 10 milliliters of peripheral blood drawn. General study results and limits: It was not possible, with unsorted PBMCs, to conclusively compare naive and antigen-experienced cells.

The use of a sample-barcoded 5' primer and a J-beta primer mix characterized a second PCR of roughly 6 to 11 cycles. TCRdb redid the calling of the 5' RACE reads with MiXCR, one entry per CDR3 protein. Found here are roughly 560,000 distinct CDR3 sequences, about 24% of them singletons; the top ten hold 8.7%. V shed 1 base and J 0 bases; nucleotides not matched to a gene: 2. The CDR3 covers 16 residues. Germline loops: CDR1 MGHRA, CDR2 YSYEKL. Separately, the same data were catalogued under a study of T cells of mothers and their children.

Specimen: blood. The chain is built from TRBV4-1 and TRBJ2-1; TRBD2 aligns across 8 bases. The sequence came from a boy younger than 18 in good health. In nucleotides, the CDR3 is TGCGCCAGCAGCCAAGTGAGCGGGAGCTCCTACAATGAGCAGTTCTTC. Translation: CASSQVSGSSYNEQFF.